The clone carrying this T cell receptor beta chain has more than one count but fewer than ten. The antigen remains undetermined. A read error may account for a junction end that differs from germline. This entry comes from a study of shared clonotypes between healthy human individuals. Study-level results: Among donors, the sharing of clonotypes was expected to be influenced by sequencing depth.

Deep level was the assay's run setting. Genomic DNA of every subset was divided equally among multiple immunoSEQ plates. Sequencing on ten immunoSEQ deep assay plates was performed for unsorted PBMC DNA. Profiled with immunoSEQ multiplex PCR; TCRdb holds only in-frame clones, not every one. The data hold some 470,000 clones, with roughly four fifths observed a single time. This CDR3 contains 12 residues. Germline V gives CDR1 SNHLY, CDR2 FYNNEI. Source material: PBMCs. The chain combines TRBV2 with TRBJ2-7; D possibly corresponds to TRBD1 (6 bases). The source of this sequence is a woman between 35 and 50 years old in good health. Some clones in this sample may be carry-over from other donors' samples. CDR3 sequence: CASTYRVLEQHF. Written as DNA, the CDR3 is TGTGCCAGCACCTACAGGGTCTTGGAGCAGCACTTC.